This TCR beta chain was profiled in a study of identical twins. The study's findings and limits: Insertion counts were lower in abundant cord blood beta clonotypes, a trend that memory repertoires did not show. Where beta out-of-frame sequences were concerned, excess twin sharing was weaker.

Unique molecular identifiers were present on the cDNA, and a universal primer site came from template switching. TCRdb recomputed calls from the 5' RACE reads with MiXCR, one row per CDR3 protein. The profile shows approximately 230,000 distinct CDR3 sequences, around 6.5% of them singletons. Trimming removed 5 bases at V and 3 bases at J, with 16 bases between. Germline CDR1 and CDR2: SGHVS and FNYEAQ. The CDR3 has 15 amino acids. There are a few counts of this clonotype. The antigen is not known. The sample also formed part of further work on T cells expressing NK-cell markers. From that paper: The TCR beta repertoires were obtained from sorted CD3+CD56+NKG2C+, CD3+CD56+NKG2C- and CD3+CD56-NKG2C+ T cells.

The TCR comes from a woman aged 18 to 35 in good health. This chain links TRBV7-6 with TRBJ2-5; TRBD1 is a possible D gene (8 bases). What was sequenced was CD8+ T cells sorted from blood. This CDR3 reads CASSLDRGGEETQYF. In DNA form, the CDR3 reads TGTGCCAGCAGCCTCGACAGGGGAGGGGAAGAGACCCAGTACTTC. The entire variable domain, with the rest obtained from reference TRBV7-6 and TRBJ2-5, is as follows: GAGVSQSPRYKVTKRGQDVALRCDPISGHVSLYWYRQALGQGPEFLTYFNYEAQQDKSGLPNDRFSAERPEGSISTLTIQRTEQRDSAMYRCASSLDRGGEETQYFGPGTRLLVL.